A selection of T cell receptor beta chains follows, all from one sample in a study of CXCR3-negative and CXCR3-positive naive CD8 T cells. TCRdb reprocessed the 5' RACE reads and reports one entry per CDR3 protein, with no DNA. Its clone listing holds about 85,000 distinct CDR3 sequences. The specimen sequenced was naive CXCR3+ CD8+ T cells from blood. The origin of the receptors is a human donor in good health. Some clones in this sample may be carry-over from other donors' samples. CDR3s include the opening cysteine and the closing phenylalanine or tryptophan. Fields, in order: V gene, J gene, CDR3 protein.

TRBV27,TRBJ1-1,CASSLSGVAEAFF
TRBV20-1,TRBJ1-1,CSADETVNTEAFF
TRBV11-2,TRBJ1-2,CASSPGGAYGYTF
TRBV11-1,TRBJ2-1,CASSLARFRAYNEQFF
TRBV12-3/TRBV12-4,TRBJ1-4,CASSLGLESAFYEKLFF
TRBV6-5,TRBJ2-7,CASSIVGTRSSYEQYF
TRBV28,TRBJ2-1,CASSPQREAGNEQFF
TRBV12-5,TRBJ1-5,CASGFFAGDINQPQHF
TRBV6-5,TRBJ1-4,CASSYGGEKLFF
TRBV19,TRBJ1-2,CASSPAVSYGYTF
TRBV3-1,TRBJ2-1,CASSQVGGTYNEQFF
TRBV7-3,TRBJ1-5,CASSLTGQSNQPQHF
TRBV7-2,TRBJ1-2,CASSLGVTATGYGYTF
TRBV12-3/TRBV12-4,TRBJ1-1,CASSFQEGTEAFF
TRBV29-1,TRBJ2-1,CSEGLAEYNEQFF
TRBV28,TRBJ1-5,CASVGGDQPQHF
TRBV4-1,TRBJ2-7,CASSQRTGGSYEQYF
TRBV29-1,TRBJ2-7,CSATGTDRYEQYF
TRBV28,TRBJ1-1,CASQEVTEAFF
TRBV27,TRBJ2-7,CASSLTGLSYEQYF
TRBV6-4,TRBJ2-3,CASSDQDDTDTQYF
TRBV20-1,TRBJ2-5,CSAQDLNYQETQYF
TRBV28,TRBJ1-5,CASSPDPYQPQHF
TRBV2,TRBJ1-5,CASSDPPDRIGNQPQHF
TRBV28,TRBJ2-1,CASSLLVRVHEQFF
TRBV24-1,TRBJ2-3,CATSDPDSTDTQYF
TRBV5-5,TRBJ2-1,CASSPPGGLSYNEQFF
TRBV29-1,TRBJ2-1,CSAEGLDSSYNEQFF
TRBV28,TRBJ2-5,CASQTAETQYF
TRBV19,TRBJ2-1,CASRSRGGEQFF
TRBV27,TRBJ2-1,CASSFSGGARDEQFF
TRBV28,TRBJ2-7,CATSDYQGSGTSYEQYF
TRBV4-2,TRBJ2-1,CASSQESNEQFF
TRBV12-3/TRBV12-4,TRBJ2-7,CASSSTWRGGAYEQYF
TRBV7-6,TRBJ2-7,CASSLVASGGTYEQYF
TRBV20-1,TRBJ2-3,CSMTSHQRRDTQYF
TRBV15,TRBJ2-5,CATSRDPGDTLVQETQYF
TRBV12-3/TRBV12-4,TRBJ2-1,CASSFGGEQFF
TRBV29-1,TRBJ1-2,CSVGRRDGEGYTF
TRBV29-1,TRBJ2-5,CSGQGIGTETQYF
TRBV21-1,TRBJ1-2,CASHRGQGYGYTF
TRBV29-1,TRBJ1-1,CSVNRGLNTEAFF
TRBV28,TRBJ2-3,CASSRPGQTETSTDTQYF
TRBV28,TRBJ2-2,CASSLRTGPGELFF
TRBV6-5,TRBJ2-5,CASSSTDQRAFQETQYF
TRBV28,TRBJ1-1,CASSFAHLNTEAFF
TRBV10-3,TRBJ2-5,CAISDGEQETQYF